This T cell receptor beta chain came from a study of T cell changes during pregnancy in multiple sclerosis. This clone appeared a few times. The V gene lost 3 bases and the J gene lost 1 base, with 7 bases spanning the gap. The CDR3 sequence is 13 residues long. Germline CDR1 SGHRS, CDR2 YFSETQ. Clones were sequenced by immunoSEQ multiplex PCR, and TCRdb holds only the in-frame ones, with some missing. The sample shows some 31,000 clones, 75% to 90% of them seen only once. Sequencing was performed on CD8+ T cells from peripheral blood mononuclear cells, taken in the second trimester of pregnancy. The sequence came from a female donor with multiple sclerosis, enrolled in a pregnancy study. The chain recombines TRBV5-1 with TRBJ1-1; D unclear. In nucleotides, the CDR3 is TGCGCCAGCAGCTCCGGGGAGAACACTGAAGCTTTCTTT. Translation gives CASSSGENTEAFF.